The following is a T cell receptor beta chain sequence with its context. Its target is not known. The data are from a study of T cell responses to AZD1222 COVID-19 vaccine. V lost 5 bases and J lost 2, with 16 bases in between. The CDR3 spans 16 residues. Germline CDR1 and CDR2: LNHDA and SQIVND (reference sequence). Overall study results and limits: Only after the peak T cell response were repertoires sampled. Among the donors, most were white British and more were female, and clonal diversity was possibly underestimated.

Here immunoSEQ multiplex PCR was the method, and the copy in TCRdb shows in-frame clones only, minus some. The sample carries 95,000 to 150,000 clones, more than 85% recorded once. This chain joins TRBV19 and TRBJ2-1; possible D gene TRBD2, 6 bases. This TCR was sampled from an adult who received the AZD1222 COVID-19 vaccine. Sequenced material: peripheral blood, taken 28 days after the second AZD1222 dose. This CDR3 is CASSPPRGDAYNEQFF. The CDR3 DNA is TGTGCCAGTAGTCCTCCGCGCGGGGACGCCTACAATGAGCAGTTCTTC. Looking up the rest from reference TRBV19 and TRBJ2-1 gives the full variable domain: DGGITQSPKYLFRKEGQNVTLSCEQNLNHDAMYWYRQDPGQGLRLIYYSQIVNDFQKGDIAEGYSVSREKKESFPLTVTSAQKNPTAFYLCASSPPRGDAYNEQFFGPGTRLTVL.